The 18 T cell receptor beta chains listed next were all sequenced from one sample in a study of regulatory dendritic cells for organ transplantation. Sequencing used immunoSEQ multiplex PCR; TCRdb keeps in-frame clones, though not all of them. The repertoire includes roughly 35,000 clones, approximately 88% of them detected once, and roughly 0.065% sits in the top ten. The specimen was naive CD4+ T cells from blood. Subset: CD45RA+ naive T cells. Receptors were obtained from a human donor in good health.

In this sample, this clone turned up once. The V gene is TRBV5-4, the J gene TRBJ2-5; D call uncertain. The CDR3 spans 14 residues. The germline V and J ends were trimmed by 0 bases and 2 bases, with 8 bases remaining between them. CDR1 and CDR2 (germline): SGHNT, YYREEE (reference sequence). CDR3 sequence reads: CASSLGLFQETQYF. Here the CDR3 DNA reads TGTGCCAGCAGCTTGGGACTTTTTCAAGAGACCCAGTACTTC.

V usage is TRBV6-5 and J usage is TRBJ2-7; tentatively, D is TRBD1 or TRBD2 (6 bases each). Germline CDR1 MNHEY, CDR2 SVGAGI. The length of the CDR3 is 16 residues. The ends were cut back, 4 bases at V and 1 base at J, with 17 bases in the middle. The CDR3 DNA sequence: TGTGCCAGCAGTTTCTTCGGCAGGGGAGGTTCCTACGAGCAGTACTTC. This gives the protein CASSFFGRGGSYEQYF.

The CDR3 nucleotides read TGTGCCAGCAGTATACAGGGAATCCATGACACTGAAGCTTTCTTT. It yields the protein CASSIQGIHDTEAFF. V usage is TRBV28 and J usage is TRBJ1-1; a weak D match, TRBD1 (6 bases). CDR1 and CDR2 from the germline V gene are MDHEN and SYDVKM. The CDR3 is 15 residues long. Trimming took off 5 bases at V and 3 bases at J, with 16 bases between the two ends.

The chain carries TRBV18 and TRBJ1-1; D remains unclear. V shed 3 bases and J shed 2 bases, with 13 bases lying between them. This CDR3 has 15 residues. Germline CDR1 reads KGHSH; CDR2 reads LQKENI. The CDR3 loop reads CASSPYLESNTEAFF. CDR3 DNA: TGTGCCAGCTCACCCTACTTGGAGTCAAACACTGAAGCTTTCTTT.

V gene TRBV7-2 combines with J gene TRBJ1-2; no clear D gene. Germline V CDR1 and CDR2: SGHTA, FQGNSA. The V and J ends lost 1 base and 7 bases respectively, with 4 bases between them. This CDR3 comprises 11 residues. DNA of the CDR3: TGTGCCAGCAGCTTAGGGCCTGGCTACACCTTC. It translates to CASSLGPGYTF. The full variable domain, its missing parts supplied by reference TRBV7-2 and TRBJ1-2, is GAGVSQSPSNKVTEKGKDVELRCDPISGHTALYWYRQSLGQGLEFLIYFQGNSAPDKSGLPSDRFSAERTGGSVSTLTIQRTQQEDSAVYLCASSLGPGYTFGSGTRLTVV.

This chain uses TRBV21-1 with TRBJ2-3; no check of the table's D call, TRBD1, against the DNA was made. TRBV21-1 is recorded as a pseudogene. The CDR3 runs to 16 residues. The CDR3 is CASSKPNRGYTDTQYF. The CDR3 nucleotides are TGTGCCAGCAGCAAGCCGAACAGGGGGTACACAGATACGCAGTATTTT.

This CDR3 is CASSDQGQLQGYTF. The CDR3 region has the DNA TGTGCCAGCAGCGATCAAGGACAGCTGCAGGGCTACACCTTC. The J gene is TRBJ1-2, the V gene TRBV7-3, with D tentatively TRBD1 (6 bases). CDR3 length equals 14 residues. Germline loops: CDR1 SGHTA, CDR2 FQGTGA. Between the trimmed V and J ends, which lost 5 bases and 8 bases, there was a span of 18 bases.

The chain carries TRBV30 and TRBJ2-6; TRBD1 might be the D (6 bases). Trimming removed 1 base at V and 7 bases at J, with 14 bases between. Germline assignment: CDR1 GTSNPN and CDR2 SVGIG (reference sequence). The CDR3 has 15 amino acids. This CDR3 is CAWSDRVTSANVLTF. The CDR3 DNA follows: TGTGCCTGGAGTGACAGGGTTACCTCAGCCAACGTCCTGACTTTC.

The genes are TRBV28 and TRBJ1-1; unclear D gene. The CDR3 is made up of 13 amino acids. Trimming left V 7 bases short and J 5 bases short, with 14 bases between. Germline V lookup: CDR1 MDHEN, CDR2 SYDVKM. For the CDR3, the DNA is TGTGCCAGCACAGAGTACATAGGGACTGAAGCTTTCTTT. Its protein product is CASTEYIGTEAFF.

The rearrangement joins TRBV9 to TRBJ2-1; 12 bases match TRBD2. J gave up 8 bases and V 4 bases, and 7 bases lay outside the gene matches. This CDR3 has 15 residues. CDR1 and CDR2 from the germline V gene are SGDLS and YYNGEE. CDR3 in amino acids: CASSKTSGRMYEQFF. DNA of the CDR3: TGTGCCAGCAGCAAAACTAGCGGGAGGATGTATGAGCAGTTCTTC.

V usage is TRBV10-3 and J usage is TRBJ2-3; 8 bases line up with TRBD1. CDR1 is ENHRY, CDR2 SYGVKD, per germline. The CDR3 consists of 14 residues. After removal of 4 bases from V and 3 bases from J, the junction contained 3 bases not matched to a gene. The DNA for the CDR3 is TGTGCCATCAGTGCCGACAGGGGTACAGATACGCAGTATTTT. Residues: CAISADRGTDTQYF.

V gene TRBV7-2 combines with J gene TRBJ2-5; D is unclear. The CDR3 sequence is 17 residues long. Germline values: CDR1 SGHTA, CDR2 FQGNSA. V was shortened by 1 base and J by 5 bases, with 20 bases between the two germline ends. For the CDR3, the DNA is TGTGCCAGCAGCTTAGTTTCGCTAGGGCGAGGATTGGAGACCCAGTACTTC. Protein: CASSLVSLGRGLETQYF.

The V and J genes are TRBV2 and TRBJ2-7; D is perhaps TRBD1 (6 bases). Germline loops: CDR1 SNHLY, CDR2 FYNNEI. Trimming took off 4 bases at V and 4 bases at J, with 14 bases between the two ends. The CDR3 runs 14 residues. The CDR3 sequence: CASSGSHRVYEQYF. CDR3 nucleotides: TGTGCCAGCAGTGGGAGTCACAGGGTTTACGAGCAGTACTTC.

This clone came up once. The CDR3 here is CASSSTLNEQFF. The CDR3 DNA sequence: TGTGCCAGCAGTTCTACGCTGAATGAGCAGTTCTTC. The chain employs TRBV27 and TRBJ2-1; D is uncertain. V shed 4 bases and J shed 7 bases, with 8 bases lying between them. In germline, CDR1 is MNHEY, CDR2 SMNVEV (reference sequence). The CDR3 totals 12 residues.

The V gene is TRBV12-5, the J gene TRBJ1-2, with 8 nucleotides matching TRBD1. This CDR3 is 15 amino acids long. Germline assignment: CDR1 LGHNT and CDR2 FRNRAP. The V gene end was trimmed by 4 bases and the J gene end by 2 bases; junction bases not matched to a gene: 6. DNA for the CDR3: TGTGCTAGTGGTTCCCGACAGGGGAGAAACTATGGCTACACCTTC. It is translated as CASGSRQGRNYGYTF. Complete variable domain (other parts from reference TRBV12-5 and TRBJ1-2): DARVTQTPRHKVTEMGQEVTMRCQPILGHNTVFWYRQTMMQGLELLAYFRNRAPLDDSGMPKDRFSAEMPDATLATLKIQPSEPRDSAVYFCASGSRQGRNYGYTFGSGTRLTVV.

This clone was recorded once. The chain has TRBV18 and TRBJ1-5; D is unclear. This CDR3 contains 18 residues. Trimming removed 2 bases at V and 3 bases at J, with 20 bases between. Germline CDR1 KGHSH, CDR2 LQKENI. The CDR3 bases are TGTGCCAGCTCACCAAAGGAGGGCCCCGACCGGGACAATCAGCCCCAGCATTTT. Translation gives CASSPKEGPDRDNQPQHF. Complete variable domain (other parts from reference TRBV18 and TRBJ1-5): NAGVMQNPRHLVRRRGQEARLRCSPMKGHSHVYWYRQLPEEGLKFMVYLQKENIIDESGMPKERFSAEFPKEGPSILRIQQVVRGDSAAYFCASSPKEGPDRDNQPQHFGDGTRLSIL.

CDR3 region: CASKPVRFGSTEAFF. DNA of the CDR3: TGTGCCAGCAAACCCGTACGATTTGGCTCCACTGAAGCTTTCTTT. The V gene is TRBV6-6, the J gene TRBJ1-1; D unresolved. V was pared by 7 bases and J by 4 bases, with 19 bases between. CDR1 and CDR2 from the germline V gene are MNHNY and SVGAGI (reference sequence). This CDR3 has 15 amino acids.

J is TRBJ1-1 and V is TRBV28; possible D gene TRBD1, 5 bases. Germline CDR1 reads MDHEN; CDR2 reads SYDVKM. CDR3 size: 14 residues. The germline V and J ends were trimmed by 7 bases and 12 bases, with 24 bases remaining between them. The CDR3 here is CASTRSLPAGWSFF. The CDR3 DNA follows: TGTGCCAGCACGAGGTCACTTCCGGCAGGGTGGTCTTTCTTT.